The 24 T cell receptor beta chains below come from one sample, sequenced in a study of CD8+CD57+ T cells in acquired aplastic anemia. The study profiled TCR beta VDJ and CDR3 using genomic DNA as template. TCRdb ran MiXCR on the reads and lists one entry per CDR3 protein. The sample contains more than 200,000 distinct CDR3 sequences, under 55% of which appear only once. Patients sequenced had flow cytometry evidence of CD8+CD57+ cell expansion. Sequenced sample: sorted CD4+, CD8+, or CD8+CD57+ T cells (not recorded which) from PBMCs. These receptors all come from a human donor with aplastic anemia.

This clonotype has a count of ten or more. The V call is TRBV5-1, the J call TRBJ1-1; D is unclear. Trimming took off 4 bases at V and 3 bases at J, with 13 bases between the two ends. Germline CDR1 is SGHRS and CDR2 is YFSETQ. This CDR3 is 14 amino acids long. CDR3 sequence reads: CASSERVGDTEAFF. CDR3 nucleotide sequence: TGCGCCAGCAGCGAGAGAGTTGGGGACACTGAAGCTTTCTTT.

This clonotype was recorded only once. The junction differs from germline at one of its ends, possibly a read error. The genes are TRBV2 and TRBJ1-6, with TRBD1 matching over 7 bases. The CDR3 has 14 residues. Germline lookup yields CDR1 SNHLY and CDR2 FYNNEI. CDR3 sequence reads: CASSEDRDNSPLHF. The CDR3 nucleotides read TGTGCCAGCAGCGAAGACAGGGATAATTCACCCCTCCACTTT.

This chain joins TRBV29-1 and TRBJ2-5; either TRBD1 or TRBD2 may supply D (5 bases each). V shed 7 bases and J shed 5 bases, with 17 bases lying between them. This CDR3 comprises 13 residues. Germline-derived CDR1 and CDR2 are SQVTM and ANQGSEA. The CDR3 loop is CSAHQGVSETQYF. CDR3 nucleotide sequence: TGCAGCGCCCACCAGGGAGTGAGCGAGACCCAGTACTTC.

This clonotype was detected only once. This could be a read error, since a much larger clone is one nucleotide away. The CDR3, as DNA: TGTGCCTGGAGTACGGGTATGACCTATAATTCACCCCTCCACTTT. It encodes CAWSTGMTYNSPLHF. The rearrangement joins TRBV30 to TRBJ1-6; D unresolved. CDR3 size: 15 residues. With 2 bases removed from V and 2 bases from J, the gap between germline ends came to 10 bases. Germline CDR1 and CDR2: GTSNPN and SVGIG (reference sequence).

This clonotype has at least ten counts. V usage is TRBV24-1 and J usage is TRBJ2-2; 11 bases agree with TRBD1. This CDR3 has 16 amino acids. The germline gives CDR1 KGHDR, CDR2 SFDVKD. Unmatched junction bases numbered 4, after V lost 4 bases and J lost 4 bases. CDR3 in amino acids: CATSDPDRGLTGELFF. The CDR3 DNA reads as TGTGCCACCAGTGACCCGGACAGGGGGCTCACCGGGGAGCTGTTTTTT.

Worth noting for this clonotype: Relative to the germline gene, one junction end is altered; a read error may explain this. CDR3 coding DNA: TGTGCCACCAGTGATTTCACGGACAGGGCCTTC. This codes for CATSDFTDRAF. The chain carries TRBV24-1 and TRBJ1-2; 8 positions match TRBD1. The CDR3 is 11 residues long. Germline V gene lookup returns CDR1 KGHDR and CDR2 SFDVKD.

This sequence joins TRBV9 and TRBJ2-1, with D hard to call. With 4 bases removed from V and 5 bases from J, the gap between germline ends came to 13 bases. CDR3 size: 14 residues. CDR1 is SGDLS and CDR2 is YYNGEE in the germline V gene. The CDR3 here is CASSFFDTDNEQFF. Here the CDR3 DNA reads TGTGCCAGCAGCTTCTTCGACACCGACAATGAGCAGTTCTTC.

This clonotype has a count of ten or more. The V gene is TRBV20-1, the J gene TRBJ1-5; 8 positions match TRBD1. Germline V lookup: CDR1 DFQATT, CDR2 SNEGSKA (reference sequence). V gave up 3 bases and J gave up 1 base; unmatched junction bases: 5. The CDR3 runs 15 residues. In DNA form, the CDR3 reads TGCAGTGCTAGCCTACAGGGGGACAGCAATCAGCCCCAGCATTTT. This sequence encodes CSASLQGDSNQPQHF.

The chain recombines TRBV20-1 with TRBJ1-1; TRBD1 matches at 10 bases. J was trimmed by 4 bases and V by 1 base; bases with no gene match: 6. The CDR3 is made up of 15 amino acids. The germline V gene has CDR1 DFQATT and CDR2 SNEGSKA (reference sequence). The CDR3 region has the DNA TGCAGTGCTAGAGGAATAGGACAGGGGGGCACTGAAGCTTTCTTT. It encodes CSARGIGQGGTEAFF.

There are a few counts of this clonotype. The chain couples TRBV30 to TRBJ1-4; no clear D. CDR3 length: 12 residues. Between the trimmed V and J ends, which lost 4 bases and 6 bases, there was a span of 9 bases. The germline CDR1 and CDR2 sequences are GTSNPN and SVGIG (reference sequence). This chain's CDR3 is CAWTGEDEKLFF. The CDR3 nucleotides are TGTGCCTGGACAGGAGAGGATGAAAAACTGTTTTTT. Based on the CDR3 plus reference TRBV30 and TRBJ1-4, the full variable domain is SQTIHQWPATLVQPVGSPLSLECTVEGTSNPNLYWYRQAAGRGLQLLFYSVGIGQISSEVPQNLSASRPQDRQFILSSKKLLLSDSGFYLCAWTGEDEKLFFGSGTQLSVL.

This clonotype was found many times. The rearrangement uses TRBV6-6 and TRBJ2-5, with unresolved D. The germline V gene has CDR1 MNHNY and CDR2 SVGAGI (reference sequence). CDR3 length: 12 residues. V was trimmed by 6 bases and J by 5 bases, leaving 10 bases between them. The CDR3 here is CASSDLGETQYF. In nucleotides, the CDR3 is TGTGCCAGCAGCGACCTTGGGGAGACCCAGTACTTC.

V gene TRBV10-2 combines with J gene TRBJ2-5; 7 bases are shared with TRBD2. This CDR3 has 15 residues. In germline, CDR1 is WSHSY, CDR2 SAAADI. V gave up 2 bases and J gave up 9 bases; unmatched junction bases: 12. CDR3 sequence (DNA): TGCGCCAGCAGTGAGACTTTAGGCGGGGGAGCGTCCCAGTACTTC. Residues: CASSETLGGGASQYF.

This clonotype has at least ten counts. The chain carries TRBV11-2 and TRBJ1-4, with 8 nucleotides matching TRBD1. The V gene end was trimmed by 1 base and the J gene end by 4 bases; junction bases not matched to a gene: 5. Germline values: CDR1 SGHAT, CDR2 FQNNGV. CDR3 size: 16 residues. The CDR3 loop reads CASSLGRGRNNEKLFF. The CDR3 nucleotides read TGTGCCAGCAGCTTAGGCAGGGGGCGGAATAATGAAAAACTGTTTTTT.

The table lists this clonotype with many counts. The gene calls are TRBV9 and TRBJ1-1; D is perhaps TRBD1 (5 bases). This CDR3 region has 14 residues. Trimming removed 4 bases from V and 3 bases from J, with 13 bases in between. Germline assignment: CDR1 SGDLS and CDR2 YYNGEE. CDR3 nucleotides: TGTGCCAGCAGCTTCACCGGGACTGACACTGAAGCTTTCTTT. Residues: CASSFTGTDTEAFF.

The gene calls are TRBV10-1 and TRBJ2-7, with 9 bases matching TRBD1. The CDR3 sequence is 15 residues long. Germline V gene data show CDR1 as WNHNN and CDR2 as SYGVQD (reference sequence). The V segment lost 2 bases and the J segment 4 bases; nucleotides outside the gene matches: 6. CDR3 residues: CASSEEGTGQYEQYF. The CDR3 DNA is TGCGCCAGCAGTGAGGAGGGGACAGGGCAGTACGAGCAGTACTTC.

The V call is TRBV6-1, the J call TRBJ2-7, with 9 bases matching TRBD1. From germline, CDR1 is MNHNS and CDR2 SASEGT. The CDR3 loop spans 16 amino acids. With V trimmed by 1 base and J by 2 bases, 6 bases remained unmatched. In DNA form, the CDR3 reads TGTGCCAGCAGTGAAGGGGGGGACAGGGTAACCTACGAGCAGTACTTC. Amino acid sequence: CASSEGGDRVTYEQYF.

The CDR3 region is CATRDGTGPTEAFF. Written as DNA, the CDR3 is TGCGCCACCCGGGACGGGACAGGACCGACTGAAGCTTTCTTT. The rearrangement joins TRBV5-1 to TRBJ1-1; 8 bases are a match to TRBD1. CDR3 length: 14 amino acids. V lost 9 bases and J lost 5; bases outside the gene matches: 12. Per germline, CDR1 SGHRS and CDR2 YFSETQ.

This clonotype was counted once. The chain employs TRBV5-1 and TRBJ1-1; no clear D. Germline V gives CDR1 SGHRS, CDR2 YFSETQ. V was shortened by 4 bases and J by 0 bases, with 10 bases between the two germline ends. The CDR3 totals 14 residues. For the CDR3, the DNA is TGCGCCAGCAGCCAGTACGGGATGAACACTGAAGCTTTCTTT. It codes for CASSQYGMNTEAFF.

On this clonotype: A much larger clone lies a single base off, so this may be a read error. The chain carries TRBV6-5 and TRBJ1-1; D gene ambiguous. The CDR3 totals 16 residues. Germline lookup yields CDR1 MNHEY and CDR2 SVGAGI. CDR3 sequence reads: CVSSYTTDYHRTEAFF. CDR3 sequence (DNA): TGTGTCAGCAGTTACACTACCGACTATCACAGAACTGAAGCTTTCTTT.

This chain uses TRBV19 with TRBJ1-5; D unresolved. Trimming took 2 bases from V and 6 from J, leaving 11 bases between them. Germline V gene sequence: CDR1 LNHDA, CDR2 SQIVND (reference sequence). The CDR3 loop spans 14 amino acids. CDR3 sequence reads: CASSIRPGSQPQHF. The CDR3, as DNA: TGTGCCAGTAGTATAAGGCCGGGAAGTCAGCCCCAGCATTTT.

This clonotype turned up a few times. Being one base from a much bigger clone, this may be a read error. The J gene is TRBJ2-3, the V gene TRBV20-1, with 7 nucleotides matching TRBD2. The CDR3 spans 14 residues. J gave up 1 base and V 4 bases, and 5 bases lay outside the gene matches. Germline V gene sequence: CDR1 DFQATT, CDR2 SNEGSKA (reference sequence). This CDR3 is CSAKRTRGTDTQYF. CDR3 DNA sequence: TGCAGTGCTAAACGGACTAGGGGCACAGATACGCAGTATTTT.

Many counts were recorded for this clonotype. The rearrangement joins TRBV19 to TRBJ2-1; no firm D call. Trimming shortened V by 3 bases and J by 5 bases, and 11 bases separated the two germline ends. Germline V gene sequence: CDR1 LNHDA, CDR2 SQIVND (reference sequence). The CDR3 runs 14 residues. The CDR3 DNA is TGTGCCAGTAGTATGTTTTGGGGTGACAATGAGCAGTTCTTC. Its translation: CASSMFWGDNEQFF.

The chain is built from TRBV18 and TRBJ2-7; TRBD1 matches 8 bases. Losses at the gene ends were 6 bases for V and 0 bases for J; bases not matched to a gene: 7. CDR3 size: 15 residues. Germline V lookup: CDR1 KGHSH, CDR2 LQKENI. CDR3 residues: CASSAGQGLSYEQYF. In DNA, the CDR3 is TGTGCCAGCTCTGCTGGACAGGGACTCTCCTACGAGCAGTACTTC.

This clonotype appeared a few times. Since a much larger clone is just one base distant, this may be a read error. The rearrangement joins TRBV2 to TRBJ2-1; D is possibly TRBD1 or TRBD2 (5 bases each). The CDR3 totals 13 residues. Per germline, CDR1 SNHLY and CDR2 FYNNEI. The CDR3: CASSRDQDNERFF. CDR3 in DNA: TGTGCCAGCAGTAGGGACCAGGACAATGAGCGGTTCTTC.